Listed here are 10 T cell receptor beta chains from one sample, sequenced in a study of T cell responses to AZD1222 COVID-19 vaccine. The protocol was immunoSEQ multiplex PCR, while the TCRdb copy is restricted to in-frame clones and leaves out a portion. Here the sample spans approximately 30,000 clones, more than 70% being singletons. Source: peripheral blood, taken on day 0 of AZD1222 vaccination. Receptors were obtained from an adult in good health.

The chain has TRBV30 and TRBJ2-4, with D possibly matching TRBD1 (6 bases). Trimming took 2 bases from V and 8 from J, leaving 10 bases between them. Germline CDR1 GTSNPN, CDR2 SVGIG (reference sequence). This CDR3 contains 12 residues. CDR3 protein: CAWSQGSHIQYF. Written as DNA, the CDR3 is TGTGCCTGGAGTCAGGGGTCGCACATTCAGTACTTC.

By sample fraction, this clone is medium-sized. This chain joins TRBV11-2 and TRBJ1-5; no definite D call. Germline assignment: CDR1 SGHAT and CDR2 FQNNGV. This CDR3 region has 15 residues. V dropped 0 bases and J dropped 2 bases, with 8 bases sitting between them. CDR3: CASSLDRGGNQPQHF. The CDR3 DNA reads as TGTGCCAGCAGCTTAGATAGAGGTGGCAATCAGCCCCAGCATTTT.

This chain links TRBV5-1 with TRBJ1-2; maybe TRBD1 (5 bases). With 4 bases removed from V and 7 bases from J, the gap between germline ends came to 11 bases. Germline V lookup: CDR1 SGHRS, CDR2 YFSETQ. CDR3 length: 12 residues. The CDR3: CASSVAGTGYTF. The CDR3 DNA follows: TGCGCCAGCAGCGTGGCAGGGACTGGCTACACCTTC.

The V call is TRBV6-2 or TRBV6-3, the J call TRBJ2-1; 11 nucleotides line up with TRBD2. The trim removed 1 base at V and 3 bases at J, leaving 5 bases unmatched. The CDR3 has 17 residues. The germline CDR1 and CDR2 sequences are MNHEY and SVGEGT. The DNA of the CDR3 is TGTGCCAGCAGTTACTATAGCGGGAGGGGCTTCTACAATGAGCAGTTCTTC. Its translation: CASSYYSGRGFYNEQFF.

V is TRBV19 and J is TRBJ1-2; D uncertain. This CDR3 has 13 amino acids. The germline V and J ends were trimmed by 7 bases and 4 bases, with 13 bases remaining between them. CDR1 and CDR2 from the germline V gene are LNHDA and SQIVND (reference sequence). The CDR3 sequence is CASNYRGTYGYTF. As DNA, the CDR3 is TGTGCCAGTAATTACAGAGGAACCTATGGCTACACCTTC.

The chain recombines TRBV4-2 with TRBJ2-3; D gene uncertain. Germline V gene lookup returns CDR1 LGHNA and CDR2 YNFKEQ. V was cut by 0 bases and J by 4 bases, with 14 bases left in between. CDR3 length: 16 amino acids. CDR3 sequence reads: CASSQDEGPAPDTQYF. In DNA form, the CDR3 reads TGTGCCAGCAGCCAAGACGAAGGTCCTGCCCCAGATACGCAGTATTTT.

A single count supports this clone. The CDR3 is CASSPVGETQYF. CDR3 bases: TGTGCCAGCTCACCGGTGGGGGAGACCCAGTACTTC. This chain uses TRBV18 with TRBJ2-5; the D is unclear. The CDR3 sequence is 12 residues long. Germline lookup yields CDR1 KGHSH and CDR2 LQKENI. V was pared by 3 bases and J by 5 bases, with 7 bases between.

This CDR3 is CASSPRLAPDEQFF. As DNA, the CDR3 is TGCGCCAGCAGCCCACGACTAGCGCCGGATGAGCAGTTCTTC. This chain joins TRBV5-1 and TRBJ2-1, with 8 bases matching TRBD2. This CDR3 spans 14 amino acids. The V gene's germline CDR1 is SGHRS and CDR2 YFSETQ. V trimming: 4 bases; J trimming: 8 bases; junction bases outside the gene matches: 8.

The J gene is TRBJ1-2, the V gene TRBV2; D gene unclear. Trimming pared 4 bases from V and 4 bases from J, leaving 7 bases between. CDR3 length: 12 amino acids. The V gene's germline CDR1 is SNHLY and CDR2 FYNNEI. The CDR3 loop reads CASSAASYGYTF. The CDR3 DNA is TGTGCCAGCAGTGCGGCCAGCTATGGCTACACCTTC.

This clone was detected only a few times. This rearrangement joins TRBV12-3 or TRBV12-4 to TRBJ1-2, with D hard to call. The V end lost 3 bases, the J end lost 4 bases, and 6 bases lay between the germline ends. There are 12 residues in the CDR3. The CDR3 region is CASSFSPYGYTF. For the CDR3, the DNA is TGTGCCAGCAGTTTTTCTCCCTATGGCTACACCTTC.